The rows below give T cell receptor beta chains drawn from one sample of a study of cytomegalovirus exposure and HLA in healthy donors. The repertoire was sequenced with immunoSEQ multiplex PCR; TCRdb's copy has only in-frame clones and lacks some. The sample lists around 250,000 clones, nearly 95% occurring once. Sequenced material: PBMCs. The receptors originated from a girl aged 2 to 10 in good health and CMV-seronegative. Each CDR3 is given with its conserved first and last residue. D genes are given only for firm matches. Not every row has a clone size; where given, it reads once, few, many or a size class.

size,D,V,J,DNA,CDR3
NA,NA,TRBV7-8,TRBJ1-5,TGTGCCAGCAGCTTATCAGGGTATAGCAATCAGCCCCAGCATTTT,CASSLSGYSNQPQHF
NA,NA,TRBV5-4,TRBJ2-2,TGTGCCAGCAGCTTGCCACATAACACCGGGGAGCTGTTTTTT,CASSLPHNTGELFF
once,NA,TRBV14,TRBJ1-4,TGTGCCAGCAGCCAAGTGCGGTCTAATGAAAAACTGTTTTTT,CASSQVRSNEKLFF
NA,TRBD1,TRBV19,TRBJ1-2,TGTGCCAGTAGGGACAGGGGGCTTGGCTACACCTTC,CASRDRGLGYTF
NA,NA,TRBV4-1,TRBJ2-1,TGCGCCAGCAGTGCTCCCGGTGGCGGTTTCTACAATGAGCAGTTCTTC,CASSAPGGGFYNEQFF
few,NA,TRBV11-2,TRBJ1-2,TGTGCCAGCAGCTTAGGCAGGGAAAGTGGCTACACCTTC,CASSLGRESGYTF
NA,NA,TRBV19,TRBJ1-5,TGTGCCAGTAGTATCCCCACATCCACAGTAAGCAATCAGCCCCAGCATTTT,CASSIPTSTVSNQPQHF
NA,TRBD1,TRBV23-1,TRBJ1-1,TGCGCCAGCAGGCCCACAACAGGGGCAATTAACACTGAAGCTTTCTTT,CASRPTTGAINTEAFF
NA,NA,TRBV6-5,TRBJ1-4,TGTGCCAGCAGTTACTCGGGCCACAATGAAAAACTGTTTTTT,CASSYSGHNEKLFF
NA,TRBD1,TRBV5-6,TRBJ2-7,TGTGCCAGCAGCAATGAAAGGACAGGGGGCTTCTACGAGCAGTACTTC,CASSNERTGGFYEQYF
NA,TRBD2,TRBV5-1,TRBJ2-3,TGCGCCAGCAGCCTAGGGACTAGCGGGGGGGCGGAAGATACGCAGTATTTT,CASSLGTSGGAEDTQYF
once,TRBD2,TRBV27,TRBJ2-1,TGTGCCAGCAGGCTAGCGGGGGGTCCACCTGAGCAGTTCTTC,CASRLAGGPPEQFF
NA,TRBD1,TRBV2,TRBJ1-1,TGTGCCAGCAGTGACAAACAGGGGTACACTGAAGCTTTCTTT,CASSDKQGYTEAFF
NA,TRBD1,TRBV5-4,TRBJ1-6,TGTGCCAGCAGCATAGCCGGGACAGGGTATAATTCACCCCTCCACTTT,CASSIAGTGYNSPLHF
NA,NA,TRBV5-6,TRBJ2-7,TGTGCCAGCAGCTTGGGGGTAGGAGCCGAGCAGTACTTC,CASSLGVGAEQYF
NA,NA,TRBV6-4,TRBJ1-4,TGTGCCAGCAGTGACTCGAGGGTTGGGATGGAAAAACTGTTTTTT,CASSDSRVGMEKLFF
NA,TRBD2,TRBV7-6,TRBJ2-7,TGTGCCAGCAGCTTGAGTGCGGGGGGGAATGGGGAGCAGTACTTC,CASSLSAGGNGEQYF
once,TRBD2,TRBV6-6,TRBJ2-7,TGTGCCAGCAGTCCCGCGGGAGGGCCGACCTACGAGCAGTACTTC,CASSPAGGPTYEQYF
NA,TRBD1,TRBV7-6,TRBJ1-5,TGTGCCAGCAGCCCAGGGACAGATAGCAATCAGCCCCAGCATTTT,CASSPGTDSNQPQHF
NA,TRBD2,TRBV28,TRBJ2-1,TGTGCCAGCAGATTTAGCGGGGAGCAGTTCTTC,CASRFSGEQFF
NA,TRBD1,TRBV5-1,TRBJ2-7,TGCGCCAGCAGCAGGGACAGTCCCTACGAGCAGTACTTC,CASSRDSPYEQYF
NA,NA,TRBV6-1,TRBJ2-7,TGTGCCAGCAGTGAAGAGGAGGGAGTGGTCTACGAGCAGTACTTC,CASSEEEGVVYEQYF